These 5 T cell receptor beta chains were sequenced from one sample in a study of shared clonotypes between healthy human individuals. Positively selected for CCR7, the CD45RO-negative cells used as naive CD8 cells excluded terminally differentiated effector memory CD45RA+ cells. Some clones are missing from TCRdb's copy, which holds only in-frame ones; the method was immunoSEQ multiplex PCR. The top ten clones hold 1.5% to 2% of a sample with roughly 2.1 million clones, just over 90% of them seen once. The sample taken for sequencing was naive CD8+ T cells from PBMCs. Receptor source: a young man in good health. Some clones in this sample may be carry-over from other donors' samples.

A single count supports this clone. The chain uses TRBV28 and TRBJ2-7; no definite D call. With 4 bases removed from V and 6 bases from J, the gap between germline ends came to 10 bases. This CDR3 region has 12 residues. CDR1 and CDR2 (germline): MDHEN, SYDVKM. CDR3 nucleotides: TGTGCCAGCAGTTCAAGGGTCGGCGAGCAGTACTTC. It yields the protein CASSSRVGEQYF.

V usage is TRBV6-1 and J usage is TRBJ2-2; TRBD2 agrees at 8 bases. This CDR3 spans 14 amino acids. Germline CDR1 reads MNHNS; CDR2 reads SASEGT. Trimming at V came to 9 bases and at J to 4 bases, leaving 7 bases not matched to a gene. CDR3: CASLSGKVTGELFF. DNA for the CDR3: TGTGCCAGTCTTAGCGGGAAGGTCACCGGGGAGCTGTTTTTT.

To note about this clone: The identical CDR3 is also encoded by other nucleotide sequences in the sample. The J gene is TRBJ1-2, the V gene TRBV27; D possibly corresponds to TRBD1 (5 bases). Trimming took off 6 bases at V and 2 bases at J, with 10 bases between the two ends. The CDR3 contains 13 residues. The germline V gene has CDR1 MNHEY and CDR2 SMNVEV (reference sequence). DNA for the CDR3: TGTGCCAGCAGCTCAGGGTTAAACTATGGCTACACCTTC. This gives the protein CASSSGLNYGYTF.

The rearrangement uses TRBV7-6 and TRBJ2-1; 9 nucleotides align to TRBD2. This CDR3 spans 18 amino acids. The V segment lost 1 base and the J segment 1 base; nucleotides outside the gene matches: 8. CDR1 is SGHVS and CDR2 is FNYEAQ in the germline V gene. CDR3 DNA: TGTGCCAGCAGCTTAGTTTGGCGGGGGGGTCCATCCTACAATGAGCAGTTCTTC. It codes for CASSLVWRGGPSYNEQFF. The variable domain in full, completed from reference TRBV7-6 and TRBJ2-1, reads GAGVSQSPRYKVTKRGQDVALRCDPISGHVSLYWYRQALGQGPEFLTYFNYEAQQDKSGLPNDRFSAERPEGSISTLTIQRTEQRDSAMYRCASSLVWRGGPSYNEQFFGPGTRLTVL.

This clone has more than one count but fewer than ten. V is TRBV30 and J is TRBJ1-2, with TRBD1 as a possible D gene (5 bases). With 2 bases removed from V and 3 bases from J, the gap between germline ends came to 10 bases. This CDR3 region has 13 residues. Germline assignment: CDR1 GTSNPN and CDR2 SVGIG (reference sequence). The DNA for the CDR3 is TGTGCCTGGAGTTTGACAGAATACTATGGCTACACCTTC. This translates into CAWSLTEYYGYTF.